This T cell receptor (beta chain) is from a study of CD8 T cells in Susac syndrome. Sequencing targeted TCR beta in blood CD8+ and CD4+ T cells. It was treatment-naive patients with stable or active relapsing-remitting disease who made up the multiple sclerosis controls. TEMRA cells were FACS-enriched and CD8+ and CD4+ T cells negatively isolated. Reverse transcription of about 0.5 to 1 ug RNA used random hexamers. MiXCR, run by TCRdb on the immunoSEQ multiplex PCR reads, gives a single entry per CDR3 protein. Of approximately 180,000 distinct CDR3 sequences in the sample, approximately 96% were seen once. This clonotype originated in a human donor with multiple sclerosis. The material sequenced was CD4+ T cells from PBMCs.

The CDR3, as DNA: TGCAGTGCTAGTCCCGGTCCTAGAGCCTATGGCTACACCTTC. It is translated as CSASPGPRAYGYTF. The chain recombines TRBV20-1 with TRBJ1-2; D not certain. V was pared by 3 bases and J by 4 bases, with 15 bases between. The CDR3 has 14 amino acids. Germline loops: CDR1 DFQATT, CDR2 SNEGSKA (reference sequence).